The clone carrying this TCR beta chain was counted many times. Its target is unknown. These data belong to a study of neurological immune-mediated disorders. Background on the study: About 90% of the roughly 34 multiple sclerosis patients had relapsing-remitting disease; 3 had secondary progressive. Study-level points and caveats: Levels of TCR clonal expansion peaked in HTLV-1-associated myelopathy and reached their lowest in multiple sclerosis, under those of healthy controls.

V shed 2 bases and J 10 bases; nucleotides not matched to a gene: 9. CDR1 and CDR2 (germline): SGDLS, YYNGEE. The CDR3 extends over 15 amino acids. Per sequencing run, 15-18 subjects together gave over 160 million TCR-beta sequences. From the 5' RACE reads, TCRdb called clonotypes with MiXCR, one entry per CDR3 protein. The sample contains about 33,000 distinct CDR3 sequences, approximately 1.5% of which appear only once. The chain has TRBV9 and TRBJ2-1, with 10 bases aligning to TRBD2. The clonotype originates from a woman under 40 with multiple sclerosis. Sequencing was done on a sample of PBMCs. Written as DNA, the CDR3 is TGTGCCAGCAGCGTTGAAGCGGGGGGGCCACGAGAGCAGTTCTTC. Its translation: CASSVEAGGPREQFF. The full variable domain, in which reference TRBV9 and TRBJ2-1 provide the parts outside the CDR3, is DSGVTQTPKHLITATGQRVTLRCSPRSGDLSVYWYQQSLDQGLQFLIQYYNGEERAKGNILERFSAQQFPDLHSELNLSSLELGDSALYFCASSVEAGGPREQFFGPGTRLTVL.